This TCR beta chain was sequenced for a study of blood T cell repertoires in COVID-19 (dated by TCRdb to about 2020). Regarding the complete study: Samples from collaborators originated in the United States, Italy and Spain and spanned both the acute and convalescent phases of COVID-19. Where HLA class I and class II types were available, the types were taken from metadata supplied by the sample provider, not from assay-based typing. The dataset comprised deeply sampled blood TCRbeta repertoires from subjects exposed to, actively infected with, or recovered from COVID-19. The material from the prospective study consisted of cDNA or gDNA derived from T cells, B-cell-depleted T cells, or PBMCs. The samples were drawn from two sources: the first 160 participants of the ongoing ImmuneRACE study, and over 1,000 subjects contributed by 6 global collaborators. The sample metadata nearly always contained a de-identified subject ID, COVID-19 status, age in years and sex. The repertoires were released in a freely available public database intended as a resource for research on the immune response to SARS-CoV-2.

In Seattle, one collaborating source enrolled patients while the infection was active and tracked those patients longitudinally over the course of disease. The collaborating institutions used their own protocols to collect whole blood in K2EDTA tubes. For TCRbeta analysis, collaborators shipped samples in one of three forms: frozen whole blood, isolated PBMCs, or DNA extracted from either of those sample types. Study-wide conclusions, independent of this receptor: The amount of clinical and demographic metadata varied by source and participant and was provided uncurated.

A note on this clone: Its specific antigen is unknown. Within one base of it there is no much larger clone, and no base qualities were kept.

TCRbeta CDR3 regions were amplified from genomic DNA by means of the immunoSEQ Assay, a bias-controlled multiplex PCR. From the authors' description of their analysis: The number of nucleated cells in each sample was estimated from the amplification of reference gene primers within the assay. Sequence reads were collapsed and filtered to measure the absolute abundance of every unique TCRbeta CDR3 rearrangement. Productive Simpson clonality was computed per sample as the square root of Simpson's diversity index over productive rearrangements. TCRdb's version of the immuneACCESS table is confined to in-frame rearrangements and falls short of the full clone set. An unresolved V gene accounts for under half of the shortfall where checked; the remainder is of unknown origin. V and J calls and clone size are those listed in that table; D and trimming were worked out from the DNA. The sample yields about 250,000 clones; more than 70% were counted once. Roughly 6.2% of the sample belongs to the ten largest clones.

V lost 7 bases and J lost 0 bases; the stretch between them is 16 bases long. CDR1 and CDR2 are read off the germline V gene as MNHEY and SVGAGI. Reading from cysteine to phenylalanine, the CDR3 counts 15 amino acids. The DNA shown is the 45-base CDR3, in frame from base 1. The chain is encoded by TRBV6-5 joined to TRBJ2-7; a tentative D call is TRBD1 (6 bases match). This clonotype was obtained from an elderly woman with COVID-19, enrolled during active disease. The sequenced material came from peripheral blood. The DNA sequence is given as TGTGCCAGCACTATGGGCCAGGGGATCTCCTACGAGCAGTACTTC. Its translation is CASTMGQGISYEQYF.